This T cell receptor (beta chain) was captured by sequencing in a study of blood T cell repertoires in COVID-19 (dated by TCRdb to between 2020 and 2021). Turning to the overall study: The collaborator samples originated in the United States, Italy and Spain and spanned the acute and convalescent phases of COVID-19. The material from the prospective study consisted of cDNA or gDNA derived from T cells, B-cell-depleted T cells, or PBMCs. The dataset comprised deeply sampled blood TCRbeta repertoires from subjects exposed to, actively infected with, or recovered from COVID-19. A freely available public database, intended as a resource for researchers studying the immune response to SARS-CoV-2, is where the repertoires were released. Samples came from the ongoing ImmuneRACE study (first 160 participants) plus 1,254 subjects from 6 global collaborators. A de-identified subject ID, COVID-19 status, age in years and sex were almost always included in the sample metadata. Where available, HLA class I and class II types were obtained from metadata supplied by the sample provider rather than from assay-based typing.

Beyond this particular receptor, the publication reports: How much clinical and demographic metadata was included differed by source and by participant, and the metadata was provided uncurated.

One collaborating source in Seattle enrolled patients while the patients were actively infected and followed the patients over time throughout the course of disease. Collaborating institutions collected whole blood in K2EDTA tubes following their own protocols. For TCRbeta analysis, collaborators shipped samples as frozen whole blood, isolated PBMCs, or DNA extracted from either of those sample types. TCRbeta CDR3 regions were amplified from genomic DNA using the immunoSEQ Assay, a bias-controlled multiplex PCR. On the authors' methods: Within the assay, amplification of reference gene primers was used to estimate how many nucleated cells each sample contained. To quantify the absolute abundance of each unique TCRbeta CDR3 rearrangement, sequence reads were collapsed and filtered. For each sample, productive Simpson clonality was calculated as the square root of Simpson's diversity index over productive rearrangements. TCRdb carries this immuneACCESS record with in-frame sequences only. Its versions omit some clonotypes, under half of them owing to an unresolved V gene in the studies checked, with the rest unexplained. That table is the source of V, J and clone size, and D and trimming were worked out from the DNA. The sample profile shows over 85,000 clones; approximately 92% of them were found once. The ten most abundant clones make up 1.9% of the sample.

As concerns this clone: It lacks a known antigen. Base qualities are missing; no much larger clone stands one base away.

The CDR3 runs 13 residues from the cysteine to the phenylalanine. CDR3 DNA only is kept here, 39 bases in frame from base 1. Taken from the germline V gene, the CDR1 and CDR2 loops are KGHDR and SFDVKD. V is pared back by 7 bases and J by 0 bases, with 6 bases lying between the germline termini. The rearranged segments are TRBV24-1 and TRBJ1-5, with no D gene named confidently. The sample comprised peripheral blood. This TCR came from a woman aged 45-65 years with COVID-19, enrolled during active disease. The CDR3 is CATSAGSNQPQHF. The DNA sequence follows: TGTGCCACCAGCGCCGGTAGCAATCAGCCCCAGCATTTT.